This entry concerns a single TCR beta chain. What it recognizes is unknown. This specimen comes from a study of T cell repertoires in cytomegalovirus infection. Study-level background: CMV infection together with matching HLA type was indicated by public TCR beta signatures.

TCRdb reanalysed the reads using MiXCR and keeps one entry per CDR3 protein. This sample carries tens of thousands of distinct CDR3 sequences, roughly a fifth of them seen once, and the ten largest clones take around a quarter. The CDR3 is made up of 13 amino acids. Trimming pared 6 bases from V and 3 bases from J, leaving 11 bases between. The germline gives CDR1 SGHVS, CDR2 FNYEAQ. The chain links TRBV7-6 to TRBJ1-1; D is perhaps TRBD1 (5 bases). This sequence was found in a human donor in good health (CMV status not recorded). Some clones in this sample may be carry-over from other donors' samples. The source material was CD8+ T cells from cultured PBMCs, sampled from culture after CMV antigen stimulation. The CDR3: CASRMGRDTEAFF. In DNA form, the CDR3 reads TGTGCCAGCAGGATGGGCAGGGACACTGAAGCTTTCTTT.